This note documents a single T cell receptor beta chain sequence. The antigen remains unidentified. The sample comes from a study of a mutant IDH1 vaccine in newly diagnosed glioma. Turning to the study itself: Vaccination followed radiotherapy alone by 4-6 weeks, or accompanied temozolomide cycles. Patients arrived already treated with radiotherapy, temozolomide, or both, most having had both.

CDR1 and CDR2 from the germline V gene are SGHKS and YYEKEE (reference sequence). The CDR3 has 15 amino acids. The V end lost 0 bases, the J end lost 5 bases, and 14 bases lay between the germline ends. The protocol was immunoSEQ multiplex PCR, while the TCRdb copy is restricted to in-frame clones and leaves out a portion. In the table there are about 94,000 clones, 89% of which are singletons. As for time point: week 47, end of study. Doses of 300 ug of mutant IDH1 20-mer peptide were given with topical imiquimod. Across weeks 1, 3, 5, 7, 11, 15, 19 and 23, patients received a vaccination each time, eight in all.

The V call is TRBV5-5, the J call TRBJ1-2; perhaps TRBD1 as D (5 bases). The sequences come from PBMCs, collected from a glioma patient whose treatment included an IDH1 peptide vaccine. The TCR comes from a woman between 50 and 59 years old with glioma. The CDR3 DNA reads TGTGCCAGCAGCTTGGCGTTTGGGGCGGGGTATGGCTACACCTTC. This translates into CASSLAFGAGYGYTF.